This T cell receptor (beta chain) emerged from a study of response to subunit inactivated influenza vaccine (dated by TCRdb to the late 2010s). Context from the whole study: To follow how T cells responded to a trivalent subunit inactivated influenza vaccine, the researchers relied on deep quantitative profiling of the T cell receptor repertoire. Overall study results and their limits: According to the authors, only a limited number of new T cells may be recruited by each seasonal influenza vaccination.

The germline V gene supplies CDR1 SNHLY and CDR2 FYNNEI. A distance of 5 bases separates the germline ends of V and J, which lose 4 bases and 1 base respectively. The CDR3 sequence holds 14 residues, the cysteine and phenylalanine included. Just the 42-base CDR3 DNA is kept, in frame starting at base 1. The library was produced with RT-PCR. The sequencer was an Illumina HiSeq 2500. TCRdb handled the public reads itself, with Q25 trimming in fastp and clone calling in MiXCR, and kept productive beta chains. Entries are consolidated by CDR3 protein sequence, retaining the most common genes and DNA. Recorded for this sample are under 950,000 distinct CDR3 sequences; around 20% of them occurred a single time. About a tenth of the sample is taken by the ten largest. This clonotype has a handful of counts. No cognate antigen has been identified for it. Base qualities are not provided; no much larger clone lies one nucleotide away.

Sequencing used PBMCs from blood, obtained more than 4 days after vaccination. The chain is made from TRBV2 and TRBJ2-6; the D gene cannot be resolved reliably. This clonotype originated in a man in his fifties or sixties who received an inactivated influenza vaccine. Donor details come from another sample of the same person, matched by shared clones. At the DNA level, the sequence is TGTGCCAGCAGTGTTTTTTCTGGGGCCAACGTCCTGACTTTC. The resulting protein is CASSVFSGANVLTF.